The table lists the clone carrying this T cell receptor beta chain with a few counts. Its antigen is not known. The record originates from a study of T cells in Graves' hyperthyroidism and ophthalmopathy. Study findings and constraints: Among thyroid clonotypes expanded above 0.001, most also appeared in blood.

From germline, CDR1 is LNHNV and CDR2 YYDKDF (reference sequence). V lost 0 bases and J lost 5, with 8 bases in between. CDR3 length equals 14 residues. Patients aged 18 to 65 had newly diagnosed hyperthyroidism of under 2 months' duration. Uncontrolled infection, other autoimmune disease, pregnancy or lactation disqualified patients from enrolment. Each diagnosis was grounded in clinical symptoms, serum thyroxine and TRAb, thyroid ultrasound, and orbital computed tomography. Amplification yielded TCR beta CDR3 regions, with RNA transcripts as the source. An initial round of RT-PCR targeting the TCR CDR3 relied on the HTBI primer set. TCRdb re-called the multiplex PCR reads through MiXCR, storing one row per CDR3 protein. The table has about 620,000 distinct CDR3 sequences, about 16% seen once.

Material for sequencing was blood. This receptor was obtained from a woman in her thirties with Graves' hyperthyroidism. V is TRBV15 and J is TRBJ2-1; D unresolved. The CDR3 region is CATSRDPEDNEQFF. CDR3 nucleotide sequence: TGTGCCACCAGCAGAGATCCTGAGGACAATGAGCAGTTCTTC.